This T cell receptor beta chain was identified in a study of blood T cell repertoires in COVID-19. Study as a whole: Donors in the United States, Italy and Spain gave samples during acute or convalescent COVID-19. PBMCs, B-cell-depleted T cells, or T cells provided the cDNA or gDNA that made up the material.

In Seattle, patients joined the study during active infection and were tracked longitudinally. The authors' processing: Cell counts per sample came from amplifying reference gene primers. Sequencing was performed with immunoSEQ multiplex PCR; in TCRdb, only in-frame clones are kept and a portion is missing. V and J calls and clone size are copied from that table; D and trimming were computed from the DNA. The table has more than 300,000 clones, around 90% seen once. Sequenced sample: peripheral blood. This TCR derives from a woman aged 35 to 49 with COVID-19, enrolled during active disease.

The chain's CDR3 is CARGLSYNSPLHF. The CDR3 bases are TGTGCCCGAGGGCTCTCCTATAATTCACCCCTCCACTTT. V usage is TRBV30 and J usage is TRBJ1-6; D is undetermined. Germline lookup yields CDR1 GTSNPN and CDR2 SVGIG (reference sequence). The CDR3 extends over 13 amino acids. V lost 8 bases, J lost 0 bases, and 8 bases lay in between.